The source of this T cell receptor beta chain is a study of cytomegalovirus exposure and HLA in healthy donors. A remark on this clone: Its antigen is not known.

Study observations and caveats: What a later analysis showed was that several of the most significant clusters appeared linked to common viral pathogens. Sequencing likely produced, as an artifact, a cluster of highly shared sequence variants. Rare TCR sequences predominated, though certain public TCRs were found in many donors.

Primers: 60 Vbeta forward and 13 Jbeta reverse. TCRdb's table, derived via immunoSEQ multiplex PCR, lists solely in-frame clones and lacks some. The sample includes under 50,000 clones. The germline V gene encodes CDR1 SNHLY and CDR2 FYNNEI. The CDR3 is 17 residues long. V was clipped by 6 bases and J by 5 bases; unmatched bases: 18. The chain joins TRBV2 to TRBJ1-1, with TRBD1 matching 7 bases. Sequencing was done on a sample of PBMCs. The origin of this receptor is a male donor in good health and CMV-seronegative. The CDR3 DNA sequence: TGTGCCAGCAGCCCCCTTGAACCATGGCAGGGGGAAACTGAAGCTTTCTTT. As protein: CASSPLEPWQGETEAFF.